The sequence of this T cell receptor beta chain was determined in a study of T cell responses to AZD1222 COVID-19 vaccine (dated by TCRdb to the early 2020s). Study-wide context: A total of roughly 240 trial participants underwent TCR sequencing, of whom some 210 received two doses of AZD1222 and roughly 25 received two doses of the MenACWY control vaccine. Trial participants were enrolled by age into 18-55, 56-69 and 70-plus year subgroups, with about 150, 27 and 61 TCR-sequenced participants respectively.

Study-level results and caveats: After two AZD1222 doses, both the breadth and the depth of spike-specific TCRs were significantly higher than at day 0 and than in MenACWY recipients. In the small 56-69-year group, the increase in depth fell short of significance, most likely because of low power. Because no day 14 peak-response samples were available, the repertoires could be characterized only after the peak T cell response. Participants were mostly white British and included more females than males, and it was suggested by the authors that clonal diversity may have been underestimated. Only five to seven AZD1222 recipients were SARS-CoV-2 seropositive at baseline, limiting conclusions about previously exposed vaccinees. The vaccine-associated CD4 TCRs covered the entire spike protein, and the dominant responses fell in regions 160-218 and 743-854. Reportedly, close to half of the unique spike-specific TCRs recognized epitopes lying outside the regions that are mutated in the B.1.351 and B.1.1.7 variants.

The CDR3 regions of human TCRbeta chains were subjected to immunosequencing. The authors' pipeline ran thus. TCRs in the repertoires were compared against a reference library of SARS-CoV-2-specific TCRs that had been generated with the MIRA antigen-specificity platform. Breadth was defined as the fraction of unique TCRs that were SARS-CoV-2-associated, and depth was defined as the fraction of total T cells that were SARS-CoV-2-associated. Using the MIRA data, every spike-specific TCR was mapped to the spike region that the TCR reacted to and assigned to either a CD4 or a CD8 class. Log10-transformed breadth and depth values were compared by one-way ANOVA with Sidak's multiple comparisons tests. This immuneACCESS table, as held by TCRdb, lists in-frame sequences with V and J called but not all clones. Of the missing ones, under half trace to an unresolved V gene in checked studies; the others have no known cause. V and J calls and clone size are copied from that table; D and trimming were computed from the DNA. The sample data list around 47,000 clones, and around 80% of these were observed just once. In total, the top ten clones hold roughly 20% of the sample.

Of note for this clone: Its binding antigen is unknown. Base-call qualities are not available, and no considerably larger clone is one nucleotide away.

The time point label for this specimen denotes: about 28 days (+/-7) after the second vaccine dose. The treatment or condition label, read with the paper, signifies: meningococcal conjugate vaccine given as trial control. The vaccinee samples were drawn from two UK trials, COV001 and COV002, one of which was a single-blind randomized controlled phase 2/3 trial testing AZD1222 (ChAdOx1 nCoV-19) in healthy adults. For TCRbeta chain sequencing, PBMC samples from trial participants were taken at day 0 and at day 28 after the second dose. CDR1 and CDR2, per the germline V gene (reference sequence), are LGHDT and YNNKEL. Deletion took 1 base off V and 2 bases off J, with a span of 8 bases between the germline ends. The CDR3 starts with the cysteine, ends with the phenylalanine, and has 14 residues. The CDR3 DNA has 42 bases and is translated from base 1.

The V gene is TRBV3-1 (or the pseudogene TRBV3-2) and the J gene is TRBJ2-5, with the identity of the D gene unclear. The clonotype comes from an adult who received the MenACWY meningococcal vaccine as a control. The starting material was peripheral blood, obtained 28 days after the second dose of the MenACWY control vaccine. The nucleotide sequence is given as TGTGCCAGCAGCCAAGTTAGGCAGCAAGAGACCCAGTACTTC. This translates into CASSQVRQQETQYF.